The 8 T cell receptor beta chains listed next were all sequenced from one sample in a study of blood T cells in healthy people across ages. A J-beta primer mix and a sample-barcoded 5' primer were used in a second PCR of about 7 to 12 cycles. TCRdb reprocessed the 5' RACE reads with MiXCR, giving one entry per CDR3 protein. In the table there are 1.5 million to 2 million distinct CDR3 sequences, approximately 40% of which are singletons. Material: blood. The receptors come from a human donor in good health.

In its sample, this clonotype was seen a few times. The rearrangement joins TRBV27 to TRBJ2-1; TRBD1 agrees at 10 bases. Unmatched junction bases numbered 8, after V lost 10 bases and J lost 5 bases. CDR1 MNHEY and CDR2 SMNVEV come from the germline V gene (reference sequence). CDR3 length equals 14 residues. This chain's CDR3 is CATVGQGRDNEQFF. The DNA of the CDR3 is TGTGCCACCGTGGGACAGGGGAGGGACAATGAGCAGTTCTTC.

A few counts support this clonotype. The chain couples TRBV20-1 to TRBJ1-2, with D perhaps TRBD1 (5 bases). Per germline, CDR1 DFQATT and CDR2 SNEGSKA (reference sequence). Trimming shortened V by 0 bases and J by 3 bases, and 14 bases separated the two germline ends. This CDR3 has 15 amino acids. CDR3 residues: CSARDSGRVDYGYTF. CDR3 nucleotide sequence: TGCAGTGCTAGAGATTCCGGCAGGGTAGACTATGGCTACACCTTC.

This clonotype appeared a few times. The rearrangement joins TRBV6-6 to TRBJ1-5, with D perhaps matching TRBD1 (5 bases). CDR3 length: 15 amino acids. Germline-derived CDR1 and CDR2 are MNHNY and SVGAGI (reference sequence). Trimming removed 7 bases from V and 2 bases from J, with 15 bases in between. In DNA, the CDR3 is TGTGCCAGCACCCTGGCCCCAGGGCGCAATCAGCCCCAGCATTTT. Translated, it gives CASTLAPGRNQPQHF.

In this sample, this clonotype turned up a few times. This rearrangement joins TRBV11-2 to TRBJ2-1; no clear D gene. V lost 1 base to trimming and J lost 4 bases, with 11 bases between them. Germline V gives CDR1 SGHAT, CDR2 FQNNGV. The CDR3 contains 15 residues. The CDR3 sequence: CASSLALPPYNEQFF. DNA for the CDR3: TGTGCCAGCAGCTTAGCCCTGCCCCCGTACAATGAGCAGTTCTTC.

This rearrangement joins TRBV6-1 to TRBJ2-7, with D perhaps TRBD2 (5 bases). Germline CDR1 and CDR2: MNHNS and SASEGT. This CDR3 is built from 12 residues. The V end lost 8 bases, the J end lost 2 bases, and 10 bases lay between the germline ends. The CDR3: CASSKGAYEQYF. The CDR3 DNA reads as TGTGCCAGCTCCAAGGGAGCCTACGAGCAGTACTTC.

This clonotype was observed a handful of times. The rearrangement joins TRBV5-1 to TRBJ1-5; TRBD1 matches 7 bases. The CDR3 loop spans 14 amino acids. Germline assignment: CDR1 SGHRS and CDR2 YFSETQ. V lost 4 bases and J lost 4; bases outside the gene matches: 5. The CDR3, as DNA: TGCGCCAGCAGCCACGGGACAGATAATCAGCCCCAGCATTTT. Residues: CASSHGTDNQPQHF.

This clonotype was detected a few times. At one end, the junction sequence differs from germline, possibly due to a read error. V and J are TRBV29-1 and TRBJ1-1; 7 positions match TRBD1. The germline V gene encodes CDR1 SQVTM and CDR2 ANQGSEA. This CDR3 region has 13 residues. This chain's CDR3 is CNVAGQTYTEAFF. The CDR3 coding sequence is TGCAACGTTGCGGGACAGACTTACACTGAAGCTTTCTTT.

In its sample, this clonotype was seen a few times. The chain links TRBV7-8 to TRBJ1-6; unclear D gene. V was pared by 1 base and J by 12 bases, with 7 bases between. Germline lookup yields CDR1 SGHVS and CDR2 FQNEAQ. The CDR3 contains 12 residues. CDR3 residues: CASSLGSGPLHF. The CDR3 DNA reads as TGTGCCAGCAGCTTAGGTTCCGGACCCCTCCACTTT.